This passage covers 18 T cell receptor beta chains from one sample sequenced in a study of regulatory T cells in long-lasting Graves disease. According to the study, TCR beta libraries were built with iRepertoire HTBI primers and CDR3-region Arm-PCR. TCRdb re-called the multiplex PCR reads through MiXCR, storing one row per CDR3 protein. The sample contains about 530,000 distinct CDR3 sequences, around 16% of which appear only once. Specified time point: newly diagnosed GD, antithyroid drugs for less than 3 months. With RNA extracted from PBMCs as input, the TCR library was made. The same data also went into a second study, on T cells in Graves' hyperthyroidism and ophthalmopathy.

The specimen comprised peripheral blood mononuclear cells (PBMCs), sampled at new diagnosis, from a patient treated with antithyroid drugs. These receptors were collected from a middle-aged woman with Graves disease.

Many counts were recorded for this clonotype. The chain employs TRBV5-1 and TRBJ1-1; 8 nucleotides line up with TRBD1. Germline assignment: CDR1 SGHRS and CDR2 YFSETQ. The junction had 7 bases not matched to a gene; V was cut back by 4 bases and J by 8 bases. CDR3 length equals 13 residues. CDR3 sequence: CASSPQDRAEAFF. CDR3 sequence (DNA): TGCGCCAGCAGCCCGCAGGACAGGGCCGAAGCTTTCTTT.

The rearrangement joins TRBV29-1 to TRBJ2-3; D unclear. Trimming removed 4 bases at V and 0 bases at J, with 8 bases between. Germline V lookup: CDR1 SQVTM, CDR2 ANQGSEA. The CDR3 runs to 13 residues. The CDR3 DNA is TGCAGCGTTGGCAGTCAGAGCACAGATACGCAGTATTTT. It encodes CSVGSQSTDTQYF.

This clonotype showed up many times. V gene TRBV2 combines with J gene TRBJ1-2; D ambiguous. V lost 8 bases to trimming and J lost 7 bases, with 11 bases between them. Germline CDR1 is SNHLY and CDR2 is FYNNEI. The CDR3 length is 11 residues. Here the CDR3 reads CASERARGYTF. CDR3 coding DNA: TGTGCCAGCGAAAGGGCGCGTGGCTACACCTTC.

V usage is TRBV18 and J usage is TRBJ1-4, with a tentative D call TRBD1 (5 bases). The CDR3 covers 15 residues. Per the germline V gene, CDR1 is KGHSH and CDR2 is LQKENI. V shed 0 bases and J shed 8 bases, with 13 bases lying between them. CDR3 nucleotides: TGTGCCAGCTCACCACCGGGGCTGACGGGGGAAAAACTGTTTTTT. This encodes CASSPPGLTGEKLFF.

This clonotype was seen repeatedly, ten times or more. This chain uses TRBV12-5 with TRBJ2-5; 7 nucleotides align to TRBD2. Germline CDR1 and CDR2: LGHNT and FRNRAP. The CDR3 runs 13 residues. With 2 bases clipped from V and 5 bases from J, the junction kept 2 bases outside the gene matches. This CDR3 is CASGLSGTETQYF. The CDR3 DNA reads TGTGCTAGTGGTTTGAGCGGGACGGAGACCCAGTACTTC.

This clonotype appeared a few times. The J gene is TRBJ2-1, the V gene TRBV25-1; D is possibly TRBD1 (6 bases). Germline values: CDR1 MGHDK, CDR2 SYGVNS. The V and J ends lost 3 bases and 5 bases respectively, with 17 bases between them. The CDR3 has 16 residues. DNA of the CDR3: TGTGCCAGCAGTGACCTAATAGGGGGACAAAACAATGAGCAGTTCTTC. It encodes CASSDLIGGQNNEQFF.

Many counts were recorded for this clonotype. The CDR3 nucleotides read TGTGCCAGCAGTGGACAGGGTTACGTGACCCAGTACTTC. Its translation is CASSGQGYVTQYF. This sequence joins TRBV6-2 or TRBV6-3 and TRBJ2-5; TRBD1 matches 8 bases. CDR1 is MNHEY and CDR2 is SVGEGT in the germline V gene. The length of the CDR3 is 13 residues. The J segment lost 7 bases and the V segment lost 5 bases, leaving 6 bases of the junction unmatched.

This clonotype has a handful of counts. The chain combines TRBV6-1 with TRBJ2-3, with D possibly TRBD1 on 7 matching bases. Germline V gene data show CDR1 as MNHNS and CDR2 as SASEGT. The CDR3 sequence is 15 residues long. Trimming shortened V by 5 bases and J by 2 bases, and 14 bases separated the two germline ends. The DNA for the CDR3 is TGTGCCAGCAGTCCCAGGGGGGCCCTCACAGATACGCAGTATTTT. It yields the protein CASSPRGALTDTQYF.

The chain links TRBV27 to TRBJ1-6; no definite D call. Deletions cut 2 bases from V and 9 bases from J, with 17 bases between. Germline V lookup: CDR1 MNHEY, CDR2 SMNVEV (reference sequence). The CDR3 covers 16 residues. DNA of the CDR3: TGTGCCAGCAGTTTACGGGCTTCTAGGTGGGGTTCACCCCTCCACTTT. Residues: CASSLRASRWGSPLHF.

The chain carries TRBV3-1 and TRBJ1-1, with a weak D call TRBD1 (5 bases). Trimming removed 2 bases from V and 10 bases from J, with 14 bases in between. CDR3 size: 13 residues. The germline V gene has CDR1 LGHDT and CDR2 YNNKEL (reference sequence). The CDR3 loop reads CASSQKGTPVAFF. CDR3 DNA sequence: TGTGCCAGCAGCCAAAAGGGGACCCCGGTAGCTTTCTTT.

The chain couples TRBV10-2 to TRBJ2-1, with D unresolved. V was pared by 4 bases and J by 9 bases, with 16 bases between. The CDR3 consists of 14 residues. Per germline, CDR1 WSHSY and CDR2 SAAADI. CDR3 sequence: CASSASSWIGEQFF. Written as DNA, the CDR3 is TGCGCCAGCAGTGCCAGCAGCTGGATTGGTGAGCAGTTCTTC.

This clonotype has at least ten counts. The V and J genes are TRBV20-1 and TRBJ2-7; D tentatively fits TRBD1 or TRBD2 (5 bases each). Trimming removed 3 bases at V and 6 bases at J, with 15 bases between. Germline loops: CDR1 DFQATT, CDR2 SNEGSKA (reference sequence). CDR3 length equals 13 residues. In nucleotides, the CDR3 is TGCAGTGCTAGCGGGTCCTTGGGACCCGAGCAGTACTTC. It codes for CSASGSLGPEQYF.

CDR3 nucleotide sequence: TGTGCCAGTAGTATAAACAGGGGGCCTAGAATGAACACTGAAGCTTTCTTT. The encoded protein is CASSINRGPRMNTEAFF. This chain links TRBV19 with TRBJ1-1; 9 bases map to TRBD1. The V gene's germline CDR1 is LNHDA and CDR2 SQIVND (reference sequence). The CDR3 contains 17 residues. V shed 2 bases, J shed 0 bases, and the junction held 7 bases outside the gene matches.

This clonotype appeared many times. The J gene is TRBJ2-2, the V gene TRBV7-2; D gene ambiguous. The length of the CDR3 is 15 residues. In germline, CDR1 is SGHTA, CDR2 FQGNSA. V was cut by 3 bases and J by 5 bases, with 13 bases left in between. Here the CDR3 DNA reads TGTGCCAGCAGCTTTGGGGATTCGGGTACCGGGGAGCTGTTTTTT. This sequence encodes CASSFGDSGTGELFF.

This clonotype was picked up many times. This chain links TRBV5-1 with TRBJ2-1; D gene ambiguous. The V end lost 1 base, the J end lost 3 bases, and 11 bases lay between the germline ends. This CDR3 is built from 15 residues. Germline V CDR1 and CDR2: SGHRS, YFSETQ. CDR3 bases: TGCGCCAGCAGCTTGTCGGGTATGTTCTACAATGAGCAGTTCTTC. Amino acid sequence: CASSLSGMFYNEQFF.

J is TRBJ2-5 and V is TRBV2; weak D call: TRBD2 (5 bases). CDR1 is SNHLY and CDR2 is FYNNEI in the germline V gene. The V end lost 3 bases, the J end lost 2 bases, and 13 bases lay between the germline ends. The CDR3 length is 15 residues. The CDR3 nucleotides read TGTGCCAGCAGTGACGGGATCCGGCAACAAGAGACCCAGTACTTC. Its translation is CASSDGIRQQETQYF.

This clonotype has a count of ten or more. The chain carries TRBV6-2 or TRBV6-3 and TRBJ1-1; no definite D call. CDR1 and CDR2 (germline): MNHEY, SVGEGT. The V end lost 3 bases, the J end lost 7 bases, and 9 bases lay between the germline ends. The CDR3 sequence is 12 residues long. The CDR3 loop is CASSYFGNEAFF. The CDR3 DNA reads TGTGCCAGCAGTTATTTCGGGAATGAAGCTTTCTTT.

Ten or more counts support this clonotype. The V and J genes are TRBV2 and TRBJ2-5, with 9 bases identical to TRBD2. Per the germline V gene, CDR1 is SNHLY and CDR2 is FYNNEI. The CDR3 extends over 15 amino acids. V was clipped by 5 bases and J by 4 bases; unmatched bases: 8. The CDR3 sequence is CASSQLAGVGETQYF. The CDR3 region has the DNA TGTGCCAGCAGTCAATTAGCGGGGGTGGGAGAGACCCAGTACTTC.